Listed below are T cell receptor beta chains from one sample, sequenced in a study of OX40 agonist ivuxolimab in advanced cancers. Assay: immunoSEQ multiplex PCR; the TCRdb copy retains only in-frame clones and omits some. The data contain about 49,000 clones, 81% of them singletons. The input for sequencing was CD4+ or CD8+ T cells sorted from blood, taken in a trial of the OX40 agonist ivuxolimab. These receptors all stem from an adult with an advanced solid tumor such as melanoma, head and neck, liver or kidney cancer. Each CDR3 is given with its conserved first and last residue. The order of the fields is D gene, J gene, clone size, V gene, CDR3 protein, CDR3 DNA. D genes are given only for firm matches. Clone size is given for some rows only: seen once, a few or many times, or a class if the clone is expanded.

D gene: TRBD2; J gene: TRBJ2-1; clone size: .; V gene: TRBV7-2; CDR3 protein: CASSLAGLAGVNEQFF; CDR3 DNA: TGTGCCAGCAGCTTAGCGGGACTAGCGGGGGTGAATGAGCAGTTCTTC
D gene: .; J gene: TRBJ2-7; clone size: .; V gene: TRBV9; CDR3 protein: CASSVAPRDSAGQQYF; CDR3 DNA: TGTGCCAGCAGCGTAGCTCCCCGAGACTCTGCTGGGCAGCAGTACTTC
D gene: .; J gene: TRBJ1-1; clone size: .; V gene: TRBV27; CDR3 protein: CASSIVLNTEAFF; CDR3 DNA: TGTGCCAGCAGCATAGTCCTGAACACTGAAGCTTTCTTT
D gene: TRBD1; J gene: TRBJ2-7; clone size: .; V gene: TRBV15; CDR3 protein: CATSTGQGFEQYF; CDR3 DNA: TGTGCCACCAGCACGGGACAGGGTTTCGAGCAGTACTTC
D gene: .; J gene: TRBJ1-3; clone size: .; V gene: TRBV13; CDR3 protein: CASSLGGGLSSGNTIYF; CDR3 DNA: TGTGCCAGCAGCTTAGGAGGAGGGCTTAGCTCTGGAAACACCATATATTTT
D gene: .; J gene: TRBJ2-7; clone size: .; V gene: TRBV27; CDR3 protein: CASSFSRQDEQYF; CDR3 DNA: TGTGCCAGCAGTTTCAGTAGGCAGGACGAGCAGTACTTC
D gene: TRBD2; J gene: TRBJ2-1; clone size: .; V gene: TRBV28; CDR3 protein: CASSLLGGRDATSYNEQFF; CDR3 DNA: TGTGCCAGCAGTTTATTAGGCGGGAGGGATGCAACCTCCTACAATGAGCAGTTCTTC
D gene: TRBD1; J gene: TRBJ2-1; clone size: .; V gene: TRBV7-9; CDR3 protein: CASTEGQGYNEQFF; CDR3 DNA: TGTGCCAGCACCGAAGGACAGGGATACAATGAGCAGTTCTTC
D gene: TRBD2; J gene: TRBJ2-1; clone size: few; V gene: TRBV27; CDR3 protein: CASSARGGGNEQFF; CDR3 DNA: TGTGCCAGCAGTGCGCGGGGGGGCGGCAATGAGCAGTTCTTC
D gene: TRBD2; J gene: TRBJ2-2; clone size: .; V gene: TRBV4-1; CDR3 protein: CASSQDKAGFTGELFF; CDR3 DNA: TGCGCCAGCAGCCAGGATAAAGCGGGGTTTACCGGGGAGCTGTTTTTT
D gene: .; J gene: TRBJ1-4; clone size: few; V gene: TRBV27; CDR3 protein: CASSPSGAGRATNEKLFF; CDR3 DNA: TGTGCCAGCAGTCCGTCGGGCGCGGGCCGTGCAACTAATGAAAAACTGTTTTTT
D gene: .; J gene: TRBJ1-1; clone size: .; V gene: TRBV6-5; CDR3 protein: CASSYGQLGEAFF; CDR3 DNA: TGTGCCAGCAGTTACGGGCAACTCGGTGAAGCTTTCTTT
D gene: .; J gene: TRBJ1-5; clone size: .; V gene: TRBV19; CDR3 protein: CASSIAGIGNQPQHF; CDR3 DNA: TGTGCCAGTAGTATAGCGGGAATCGGCAATCAGCCCCAGCATTTT
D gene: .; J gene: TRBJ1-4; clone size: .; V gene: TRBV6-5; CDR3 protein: CASSYSGSTNEKLFF; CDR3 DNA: TGTGCCAGCAGTTACTCAGGGTCAACTAATGAAAAACTGTTTTTT
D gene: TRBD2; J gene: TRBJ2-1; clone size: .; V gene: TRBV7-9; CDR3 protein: CASSDSGTSGRNEQFF; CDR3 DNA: TGTGCCAGCAGCGACTCCGGGACTAGCGGGAGGAATGAGCAGTTCTTC
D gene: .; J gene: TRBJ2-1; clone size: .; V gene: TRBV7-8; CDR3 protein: CASSLDEGGGGYYEQFF; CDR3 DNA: TGTGCCAGCAGCTTAGATGAGGGAGGGGGAGGCTACTATGAGCAGTTCTTC
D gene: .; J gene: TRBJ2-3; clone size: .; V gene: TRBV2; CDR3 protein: CASSGGTQYF; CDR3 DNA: TGTGCCAGCAGTGGGGGTACGCAGTATTTT
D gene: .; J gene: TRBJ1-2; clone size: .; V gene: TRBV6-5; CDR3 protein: CASSYYGGEDGYTF; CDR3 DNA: TGTGCCAGCAGTTACTATGGGGGGGAGGATGGCTACACCTTC
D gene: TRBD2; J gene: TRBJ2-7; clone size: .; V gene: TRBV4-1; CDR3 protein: CASSPPSGGLLTYEQYF; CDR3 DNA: TGCGCCAGCAGCCCCCCTTCGGGAGGGCTACTAACCTACGAGCAGTACTTC
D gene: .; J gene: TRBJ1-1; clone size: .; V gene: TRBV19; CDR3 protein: CASSLGWGDTEAFF; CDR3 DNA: TGTGCCAGTAGCTTGGGCTGGGGGGACACTGAAGCTTTCTTT
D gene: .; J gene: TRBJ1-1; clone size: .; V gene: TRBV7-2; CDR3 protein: CASRFFRDTEAFF; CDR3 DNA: TGTGCCAGCAGGTTTTTTCGGGACACTGAAGCTTTCTTT
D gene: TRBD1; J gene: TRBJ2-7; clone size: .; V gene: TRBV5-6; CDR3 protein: CASSRGQASYEQYF; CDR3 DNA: TGTGCCAGCAGCAGAGGACAGGCCTCCTACGAGCAGTACTTC
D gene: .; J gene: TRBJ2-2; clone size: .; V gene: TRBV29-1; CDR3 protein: CSALDTGELFF; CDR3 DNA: TGCAGCGCCCTCGACACCGGGGAGCTGTTTTTT
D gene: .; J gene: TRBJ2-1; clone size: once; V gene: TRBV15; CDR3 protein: CATSSQRGNEQFF; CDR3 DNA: TGTGCCACCAGCAGCCAGAGGGGCAATGAGCAGTTCTTC
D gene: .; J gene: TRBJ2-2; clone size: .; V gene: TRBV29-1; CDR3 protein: CSVEGQIGELFF; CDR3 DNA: TGCAGCGTTGAAGGACAGATCGGGGAGCTGTTTTTT
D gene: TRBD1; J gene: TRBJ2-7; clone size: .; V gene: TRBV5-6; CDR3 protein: CASGLRRTDRDGQYF; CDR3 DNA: TGTGCCAGCGGCCTGAGGAGGACGGACAGGGACGGGCAGTACTTC
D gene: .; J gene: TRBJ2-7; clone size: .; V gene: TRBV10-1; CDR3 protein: CASSPTGNYEQYF; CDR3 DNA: TGCGCCAGCAGCCCGACAGGAAACTACGAGCAGTACTTC
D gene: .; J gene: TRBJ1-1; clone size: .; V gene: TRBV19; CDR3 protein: CASRAGNQTEAFF; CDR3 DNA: TGTGCCAGTAGGGCCGGGAATCAGACTGAAGCTTTCTTT
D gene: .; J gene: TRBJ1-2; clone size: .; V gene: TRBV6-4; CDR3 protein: CASSYLGRGYGYTF; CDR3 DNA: TGTGCCAGCAGTTACCTAGGCAGGGGTTATGGCTACACCTTC
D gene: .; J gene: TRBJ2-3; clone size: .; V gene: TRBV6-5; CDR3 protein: CASSFAGLTDTQYF; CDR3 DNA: TGTGCCAGCAGTTTCGCGGGACTCACAGATACGCAGTATTTT
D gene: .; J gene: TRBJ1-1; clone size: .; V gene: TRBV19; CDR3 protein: CASSIGRGNPEAFF; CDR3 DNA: TGTGCCAGTAGTATAGGGCGGGGAAACCCTGAAGCTTTCTTT
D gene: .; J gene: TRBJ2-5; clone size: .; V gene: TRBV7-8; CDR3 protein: CASSLDSLQETQYF; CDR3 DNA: TGTGCCAGCAGCCTCGACAGCCTCCAAGAGACCCAGTACTTC
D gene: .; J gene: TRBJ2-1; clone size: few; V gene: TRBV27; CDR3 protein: CASSSSREGVYNEQFF; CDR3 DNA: TGTGCCAGCAGTTCCTCCAGGGAGGGGGTTTACAATGAGCAGTTCTTC
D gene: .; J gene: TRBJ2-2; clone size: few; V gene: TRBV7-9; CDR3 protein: CASSYIGLSNTGELFF; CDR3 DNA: TGTGCCAGCAGCTACATTGGTCTATCGAACACCGGGGAGCTGTTTTTT
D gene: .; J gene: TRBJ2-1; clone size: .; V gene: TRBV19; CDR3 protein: CASSMLLEGPSEQFF; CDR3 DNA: TGTGCCAGTAGTATGTTATTAGAGGGGCCCAGTGAGCAGTTCTTC
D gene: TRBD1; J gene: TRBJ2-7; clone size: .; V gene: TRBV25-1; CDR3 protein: CASSRGGRDGEQYF; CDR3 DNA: TGTGCCAGCAGTAGAGGGGGCAGGGACGGTGAGCAGTACTTC
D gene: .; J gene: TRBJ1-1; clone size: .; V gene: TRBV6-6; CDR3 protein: CASVQLLNTEAFF; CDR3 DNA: TGTGCCAGCGTACAGTTGTTGAACACTGAAGCTTTCTTT
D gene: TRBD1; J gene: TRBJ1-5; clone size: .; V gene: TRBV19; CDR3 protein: CASSMLTGTDQPQHF; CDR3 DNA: TGTGCCAGTAGTATGCTGACCGGGACAGATCAGCCCCAGCATTTT
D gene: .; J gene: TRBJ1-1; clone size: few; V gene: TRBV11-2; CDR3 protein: CASSPTTETEAFF; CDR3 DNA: TGTGCCAGCAGCCCAACCACTGAAACTGAAGCTTTCTTT
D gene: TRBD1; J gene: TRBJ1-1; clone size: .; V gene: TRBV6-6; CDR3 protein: CASLGQGNTEAFF; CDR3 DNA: TGTGCCAGTCTGGGACAGGGGAACACTGAAGCTTTCTTT
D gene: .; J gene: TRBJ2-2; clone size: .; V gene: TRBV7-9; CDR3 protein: CASSLWEPNTGELFF; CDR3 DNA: TGTGCCAGCAGCTTATGGGAACCGAACACCGGGGAGCTGTTTTTT